This TCR beta chain was sequenced during a study of blood T cell repertoires in COVID-19. Whole-study context: The United States, Italy and Spain supplied acute and convalescent COVID-19 samples.

Those who participated ranged in age from roughly 18 to 90 years and resided in 20 to 30 US areas. Grouping used clinical history reported by participants in a survey and questionnaire. Trimming shortened V by 6 bases and J by 0 bases, and 12 bases separated the two germline ends. Germline V CDR1 and CDR2: MDHEN, SYDVKM. This CDR3 has 15 amino acids. In the source study's methods: Nucleated cell number was recorded as an estimate derived from reference gene primer amplification. The repertoire was sequenced with immunoSEQ multiplex PCR; TCRdb's copy has only in-frame clones and lacks some. V and J calls plus clone size are reproduced from that table; the DNA served to infer D and trimming. The sample carries about 280,000 clones, 90% recorded once.

J is TRBJ1-5 and V is TRBV28, with D tentatively TRBD1 (5 bases). The receptor's source is a woman aged 30 to 39 with acute COVID-19. Input material: PBMCs or T cells enriched from blood (not recorded which). The CDR3 nucleotides read TGTGCCAGCAGCCAAGGCAGGGATAGCAATCAGCCCCAGCATTTT. Translating gives CASSQGRDSNQPQHF.